This T cell receptor beta chain was sequenced during a study of blood T cell repertoires in COVID-19. Study overall: Whether acute or convalescent, the COVID-19 samples came from the United States, Italy and Spain. Sources were T cells, B-cell-depleted T cells, or PBMCs; the material itself was cDNA or gDNA.

The CDR3 loop spans 16 amino acids. The trim removed 4 bases at V and 8 bases at J, leaving 6 bases unmatched. Germline V gene lookup returns CDR1 LNHDA and CDR2 SQIVND (reference sequence). This clone occurred a few times. The table came from immunoSEQ multiplex PCR; TCRdb's copy has only in-frame clones and leaves some out. The sample has around 92,000 clones, about 91% seen once; the top ten hold approximately 5.2%. The sequenced sample consisted of peripheral blood. The sequence came from a woman aged 80 or over with active COVID-19. V gene TRBV19 combines with J gene TRBJ1-6, with 12 bases fitting TRBD1. CDR3 sequence: CASSKRDRGRHSPLHF. CDR3 nucleotides: TGTGCCAGTAGTAAAAGGGACAGGGGGCGACATTCACCCCTCCACTTT.